This paragraph reports one TCR beta chain. Germline CDR1 reads LGHDT; CDR2 reads YNNKEL (reference sequence). The CDR3 runs to 16 residues. V was cut by 1 base and J by 1 base, with 11 bases left in between. In the original processing: Amplified reference gene primers provided the basis for estimating nucleated cell counts. The table came from immunoSEQ multiplex PCR; TCRdb's copy has only in-frame clones and leaves some out. V and J calls and clone size are as listed in that table; D and trimming were resolved from the DNA. The sample has tens of thousands of clones, roughly 92% seen once. This entry belongs to a study of blood T cell repertoires in COVID-19. Study as a whole: Acute-phase and convalescent COVID-19 samples originated in the United States, Italy and Spain. PBMCs, B-cell-depleted T cells, or T cells provided the cDNA or gDNA that made up the material.

Input material: peripheral blood. V is TRBV3-1 (or the pseudogene TRBV3-2) and J is TRBJ2-1; tentatively, D is TRBD2 (6 bases). This sequence was found in a man aged 45-65 years with active COVID-19. The CDR3 protein is CASSQAGGVSYNEQFF. The CDR3 DNA follows: TGTGCCAGCAGCCAAGCCGGAGGGGTTTCCTACAATGAGCAGTTCTTC.